Below are 18 T cell receptor beta chains sequenced from a single sample in a study of blood T cell repertoires in COVID-19. The assay was immunoSEQ multiplex PCR, and TCRdb's table has in-frame clones only and misses some. The sample records 200,000 to 250,000 clones, roughly 84% being singletons. The sample was peripheral blood. The receptors were sampled from a woman aged 80 or over with active or convalescent COVID-19.

The chain couples TRBV7-9 to TRBJ2-3, with D maybe TRBD2 (6 bases). Germline CDR1 and CDR2: SEHNR and FQNEAQ (reference sequence). V lost 1 base to trimming and J lost 0 bases, with 8 bases between them. The CDR3 contains 15 residues. The CDR3 region is CASSLDGGSTDTQYF. Written as DNA, the CDR3 is TGTGCCAGCAGCTTAGACGGGGGTAGCACAGATACGCAGTATTTT.

This clone was seen at least ten times. This CDR3 reads CASSSGTPTNEKLFF. In DNA form, the CDR3 reads TGCGCCAGCAGCAGCGGGACACCAACTAATGAAAAACTGTTTTTT. The chain is built from TRBV5-1 and TRBJ1-4, with a possible D match to TRBD1 (6 bases). The CDR3 sequence is 15 residues long. V lost 4 bases to trimming and J lost 0 bases, with 10 bases between them. Looked up from germline, CDR1 is SGHRS and CDR2 is YFSETQ.

The genes are TRBV13 and TRBJ1-3, with D possibly matching TRBD1 (6 bases). The V gene lost 4 bases and the J gene lost 0 bases, with 13 bases spanning the gap. Germline values: CDR1 PRHDT, CDR2 FYEKMQ (reference sequence). This CDR3 is built from 16 residues. The CDR3 DNA is TGTGCCAGCAGCTCTACAGGGCTCTTCTCTGGAAACACCATATATTTT. Protein: CASSSTGLFSGNTIYF. Full variable domain (missing parts from reference TRBV13 and TRBJ1-3): AAGVIQSPRHLIKEKRETATLKCYPIPRHDTVYWYQQGPGQDPQFLISFYEKMQSDKGSIPDRFSAQQFSDYHSELNMSSLELGDSALYFCASSSTGLFSGNTIYFGEGSWLTVV.

V and J are TRBV5-6 and TRBJ2-6, with D uncertain. This CDR3 spans 15 amino acids. Germline V gene lookup returns CDR1 SGHDT and CDR2 YYEEEE. The V end was cut by 1 base, the J end by 2 bases, with 7 bases between. The CDR3 bases are TGTGCCAGCAGCTTGTCAGGAACTGGGGCCAACGTCCTGACTTTC. This codes for CASSLSGTGANVLTF.

In regard to this clone: The same CDR3 can be traced to other DNA sequences in this sample. V and J are TRBV9 and TRBJ2-3; TRBD2 is a possible D gene (6 bases). Germline CDR1 reads SGDLS; CDR2 reads YYNGEE. V was shortened by 3 bases and J by 3 bases, with 14 bases between the two germline ends. The CDR3 sequence is 15 residues long. CDR3: CASSASGTSTDTQYF. The CDR3 nucleotides are TGTGCCAGCAGCGCCTCCGGGACTTCTACAGATACGCAGTATTTT.

V is TRBV14 and J is TRBJ2-7; 9 nucleotides match TRBD1. This CDR3 is 14 amino acids long. With 5 bases clipped from V and 2 bases from J, the junction kept 4 bases outside the gene matches. Looked up from germline, CDR1 is SGHDN and CDR2 is FVKESK. The CDR3 coding sequence is TGTGCCAGCAGCTTTCGGGACAGGGCCTACGAGCAGTACTTC. The encoded protein is CASSFRDRAYEQYF.

The V and J genes are TRBV28 and TRBJ2-5; 13 bases agree with TRBD2. Germline-derived CDR1 and CDR2 are MDHEN and SYDVKM. The CDR3 is 16 amino acids. The J segment lost 4 bases and the V segment lost 2 bases, leaving 4 bases of the junction unmatched. CDR3 sequence: CASSLVTSGGRETQYF. The CDR3 DNA is TGTGCCAGCAGTTTAGTGACTAGCGGGGGGAGAGAGACCCAGTACTTC.

V gene TRBV6-5 combines with J gene TRBJ1-1; the D is unclear. This CDR3 spans 14 amino acids. Trimming stripped 0 bases from V and 9 bases from J, with 14 bases between. CDR1 is MNHEY, CDR2 SVGAGI, per germline. DNA for the CDR3: TGTGCCAGCAGTTACTCTATCTCGTCCTTTCAAGCTTTCTTT. Translated: CASSYSISSFQAFF.

V usage is TRBV28 and J usage is TRBJ1-5; possibly TRBD1 for D (6 bases). V dropped 5 bases and J dropped 2 bases, with 13 bases sitting between them. CDR3 length equals 15 residues. Germline CDR1 MDHEN, CDR2 SYDVKM. CDR3 loop: CASSRQEMGNQPQHF. CDR3 in DNA: TGTGCCAGCAGTCGACAGGAAATGGGCAATCAGCCCCAGCATTTT.

This chain uses TRBV5-4 with TRBJ2-5; TRBD2 matches 10 bases. CDR3 length: 15 residues. The germline V gene has CDR1 SGHNT and CDR2 YYREEE (reference sequence). The V and J ends lost 1 base and 3 bases, in that order; junction bases with no gene match: 3. CDR3 sequence reads: CASSLRLAGEETQYF. The CDR3 bases are TGTGCCAGCAGCTTGCGGCTAGCGGGGGAAGAGACCCAGTACTTC. The whole variable domain, filled in from reference TRBV5-4 and TRBJ2-5, reads ETGVTQSPTHLIKTRGQQVTLRCSSQSGHNTVSWYQQALGQGPQFIFQYYREEENGRGNFPPRFSGLQFPNYSSELNVNALELDDSALYLCASSLRLAGEETQYFGPGTRLLVL.

The rearrangement links TRBV6-5 to TRBJ2-7; 9 nucleotides match TRBD2. The CDR3 is 13 amino acids. With 10 bases clipped from V and 2 bases from J, the junction kept 6 bases outside the gene matches. CDR1 is MNHEY, CDR2 SVGAGI, per germline. The DNA of the CDR3 is TGTGCCACCTATAGCGGGGGAGCCTACGAGCAGTACTTC. Encoded protein: CATYSGGAYEQYF.

CDR3: CASSGGTSGTRTDTQYF. The DNA of the CDR3 is TGTGCCAGCAGCGGAGGGACTAGCGGGACGCGCACAGATACGCAGTATTTT. The genes are TRBV9 and TRBJ2-3, with TRBD2 matching over 13 bases. Germline V gives CDR1 SGDLS, CDR2 YYNGEE. Trimming cost V 3 bases and J 1 base; bases outside gene matches: 5. The CDR3 loop spans 17 amino acids.

V gene TRBV24-1 combines with J gene TRBJ2-5; no firm D call. Germline CDR1 and CDR2: KGHDR and SFDVKD. V dropped 2 bases and J dropped 5 bases, with 17 bases sitting between them. CDR3 length equals 16 residues. In DNA, the CDR3 is TGTGCCACCAGTGATTCTACGATTCCCTTTCGGGAGACCCAGTACTTC. It codes for CATSDSTIPFRETQYF.

This sequence joins TRBV7-6 and TRBJ1-1, with D perhaps matching TRBD1 (5 bases). V was shortened by 0 bases and J by 9 bases, with 8 bases between the two germline ends. The CDR3 sequence is 12 residues long. Germline lookup yields CDR1 SGHVS and CDR2 FNYEAQ. This CDR3 reads CASSLARGQAFF. The CDR3 DNA reads as TGTGCCAGCAGCTTAGCGCGGGGCCAAGCTTTCTTT.

The count of this clone is one. The rearrangement links TRBV5-4 to TRBJ1-2; D gene unclear. Trimming cost V 0 bases and J 2 bases, with 8 bases left between them. The CDR3 contains 14 residues. Germline loops: CDR1 SGHNT, CDR2 YYREEE (reference sequence). DNA of the CDR3: TGTGCCAGCAGCTTGGATCCACTGAACTATGGCTACACCTTC. Translated, it gives CASSLDPLNYGYTF.

The V and J genes are TRBV5-1 and TRBJ2-5; D unclear. The ends were cut back, 0 bases at V and 4 bases at J, with 10 bases in the middle. Germline CDR1 and CDR2: SGHRS and YFSETQ. This CDR3 has 14 residues. CDR3 DNA sequence: TGCGCCAGCAGCTTGGCCCCGGAGCGAGAGACCCAGTACTTC. Translated, it gives CASSLAPERETQYF.

The chain is built from TRBV5-4 and TRBJ2-1; TRBD2 might be the D (7 bases). The germline V gene encodes CDR1 SGHNT and CDR2 YYREEE (reference sequence). This CDR3 is built from 14 residues. V was pared by 0 bases and J by 7 bases, with 11 bases between. CDR3 loop: CASSLAGGLNEQFF. The DNA of the CDR3 is TGTGCCAGCAGCTTGGCCGGGGGGCTTAATGAGCAGTTCTTC.

The rearrangement links TRBV6-5 to TRBJ2-1, with 10 bases matching TRBD1. This CDR3 has 13 residues. Germline V CDR1 and CDR2: MNHEY, SVGAGI. J gave up 4 bases and V 8 bases, and 2 bases lay outside the gene matches. This CDR3 is CASRDRGYNEQFF. Written as DNA, the CDR3 is TGTGCCAGCCGGGACAGGGGTTACAATGAGCAGTTCTTC.